Below, one T cell receptor (beta chain) is given with its context. The entry originates in a study of blood T cell repertoires in COVID-19. CDR3 length: 15 amino acids. V was cut by 8 bases and J by 0 bases, with 15 bases left in between. In germline, CDR1 is SGHDT, CDR2 YYEEEE. Some clones are missing from TCRdb's copy, which holds only in-frame ones; the method was immunoSEQ multiplex PCR. Found here are tens of thousands of clones, roughly 85% of them singletons; the top ten hold roughly 39%. This chain connects TRBV5-6 to TRBJ1-5; D remains unclear. The clonotype originates from a human donor in a cohort sampled during active COVID-19. The sample was peripheral blood. DNA for the CDR3: TGTGCCAGTGCATCAAATAGAATTAGCAATCAGCCCCAGCATTTT. It codes for CASASNRISNQPQHF.